Listed below are T cell receptor beta chains from one sample, sequenced in a study of blood T cell repertoires in COVID-19. Some clones are missing from TCRdb's copy, which holds only in-frame ones; the method was immunoSEQ multiplex PCR. The repertoire holds about 240,000 clones, with around 82% as singletons. The sequenced material came from peripheral blood. The receptors shown here come from a woman in her seventies with acute or convalescent COVID-19. Both conserved end residues are part of each CDR3. Each record gives: D gene, V gene, clone size, J gene, CDR3 protein, CDR3 DNA. D genes are given only for firm matches. Some rows mark clone size as missing; the rest say once, few, many or name a class of expanded clone.

d_gene: .
v_gene: TRBV4-1
abundance: .
j_gene: TRBJ1-5
CDR3aa: CASSHQQGYSNQPQHF
CDR3nt: TGCGCCAGCAGCCACCAACAGGGTTATAGCAATCAGCCCCAGCATTTT

d_gene: .
v_gene: TRBV6-5
abundance: once
j_gene: TRBJ1-1
CDR3aa: CASSWTATEAFF
CDR3nt: TGTGCCAGCAGTTGGACAGCCACTGAAGCTTTCTTT

d_gene: .
v_gene: TRBV7-2
abundance: .
j_gene: TRBJ1-2
CDR3aa: CASSSYGQLDGYTF
CDR3nt: TGTGCCAGCAGCTCGTACGGACAGCTAGATGGCTACACCTTC

d_gene: TRBD2
v_gene: TRBV7-2
abundance: .
j_gene: TRBJ2-5
CDR3aa: CASSMQAGVQETQYF
CDR3nt: TGTGCCAGCAGCATGCAGGCGGGGGTCCAAGAGACCCAGTACTTC

d_gene: .
v_gene: TRBV7-8
abundance: .
j_gene: TRBJ1-1
CDR3aa: CASITRATGGRTEAFF
CDR3nt: TGTGCCAGCATCACCCGGGCAACGGGTGGGAGAACTGAAGCTTTCTTT

d_gene: .
v_gene: TRBV9
abundance: .
j_gene: TRBJ1-1
CDR3aa: CASSVGGQMNTEAFF
CDR3nt: TGTGCCAGCAGCGTAGGGGGCCAGATGAACACTGAAGCTTTCTTT

d_gene: TRBD1
v_gene: TRBV15
abundance: .
j_gene: TRBJ1-2
CDR3aa: CATSRGAGGNYGYTF
CDR3nt: TGTGCCACCAGCAGAGGGGCAGGGGGTAACTATGGCTACACCTTC

d_gene: .
v_gene: TRBV28
abundance: .
j_gene: TRBJ2-7
CDR3aa: CASRSGVSSYEQYF
CDR3nt: TGTGCCAGTAGATCGGGGGTTAGCTCCTACGAGCAGTACTTC

d_gene: .
v_gene: TRBV4-1
abundance: .
j_gene: TRBJ1-3
CDR3aa: CASSQGQRAGNTIYF
CDR3nt: TGCGCCAGCAGCCAAGGACAGAGAGCTGGAAACACCATATATTTT

d_gene: .
v_gene: TRBV24-1
abundance: once
j_gene: TRBJ1-3
CDR3aa: CATSDLSVISGNTIYF
CDR3nt: TGTGCCACCAGTGACCTGAGTGTGATCTCTGGAAACACCATATATTTT

d_gene: TRBD1
v_gene: TRBV5-1
abundance: .
j_gene: TRBJ1-1
CDR3aa: CASSLALRGQGNTEAFF
CDR3nt: TGCGCCAGCAGCTTGGCTCTTCGCGGACAGGGGAACACTGAAGCTTTCTTT

d_gene: TRBD1
v_gene: TRBV6-1
abundance: once
j_gene: TRBJ2-2
CDR3aa: CASSEMTGILFF
CDR3nt: TGTGCCAGCAGTGAAATGACAGGGATCCTGTTTTTT

d_gene: .
v_gene: TRBV3-1/TRBV3-2
abundance: .
j_gene: TRBJ1-2
CDR3aa: CASSQGPADNYGYTF
CDR3nt: TGTGCCAGCAGCCAAGGGCCCGCGGATAACTATGGCTACACCTTC

d_gene: TRBD1
v_gene: TRBV27
abundance: .
j_gene: TRBJ1-4
CDR3aa: CASTSGGGGNNEKLFF
CDR3nt: TGTGCCAGCACCTCAGGAGGGGGCGGCAATAATGAAAAACTGTTTTTT

d_gene: TRBD2
v_gene: TRBV5-1
abundance: once
j_gene: TRBJ2-1
CDR3aa: CASSRLAGGFNEQFF
CDR3nt: TGCGCCAGCAGTCGACTAGCGGGGGGGTTTAATGAGCAGTTCTTC

d_gene: .
v_gene: TRBV5-4
abundance: .
j_gene: TRBJ1-5
CDR3aa: CASSPGTSSNQPQHF
CDR3nt: TGTGCCAGCAGCCCAGGGACATCTAGCAATCAGCCCCAGCATTTT

d_gene: TRBD1
v_gene: TRBV2
abundance: many
j_gene: TRBJ2-7
CDR3aa: CASSRAGQGDEQYF
CDR3nt: TGTGCCAGCAGTCGTGCCGGACAGGGGGACGAGCAGTACTTC

d_gene: TRBD1
v_gene: TRBV15
abundance: .
j_gene: TRBJ2-5
CDR3aa: CATSGWRQGGSKTQYF
CDR3nt: TGTGCCACCAGCGGATGGCGACAGGGGGGCTCGAAGACCCAGTACTTC

d_gene: TRBD1
v_gene: TRBV5-1
abundance: .
j_gene: TRBJ2-1
CDR3aa: CASSGTGAYNEQFF
CDR3nt: TGCGCCAGCAGCGGAACAGGGGCCTACAATGAGCAGTTCTTC

d_gene: .
v_gene: TRBV21-1
abundance: .
j_gene: TRBJ1-4
CDR3aa: CASSKIRGTFGEKLFF
CDR3nt: TGTGCCAGCAGCAAAATACGCGGGACCTTTGGTGAAAAACTGTTTTTT

d_gene: .
v_gene: TRBV11-2
abundance: .
j_gene: TRBJ2-2
CDR3aa: CASSLVRGKTGELFF
CDR3nt: TGTGCCAGCAGCTTAGTAAGAGGGAAAACCGGGGAGCTGTTTTTT

d_gene: .
v_gene: TRBV5-4
abundance: .
j_gene: TRBJ1-1
CDR3aa: CASSTGTLNTEAFF
CDR3nt: TGTGCCAGCAGCACCGGGACATTGAACACTGAAGCTTTCTTT

d_gene: .
v_gene: TRBV28
abundance: few
j_gene: TRBJ1-1
CDR3aa: CASSLDQEPKAFF
CDR3nt: TGTGCCAGCAGTTTAGACCAGGAACCTAAAGCTTTCTTT

d_gene: TRBD1
v_gene: TRBV9
abundance: .
j_gene: TRBJ1-5
CDR3aa: CASSVGTGLNQPQHF
CDR3nt: TGTGCCAGCAGCGTAGGGACAGGGCTCAATCAGCCCCAGCATTTT

d_gene: TRBD1
v_gene: TRBV3-1/TRBV3-2
abundance: .
j_gene: TRBJ2-1
CDR3aa: CASSQVLWTGAYNEQFF
CDR3nt: TGTGCCAGCAGCCAAGTCCTTTGGACAGGGGCCTACAATGAGCAGTTCTTC

d_gene: TRBD2
v_gene: TRBV3-1/TRBV3-2
abundance: .
j_gene: TRBJ2-5
CDR3aa: CASSRTPGGYQETQYF
CDR3nt: TGTGCCAGCAGCCGTACCCCGGGGGGGTACCAAGAGACCCAGTACTTC

d_gene: .
v_gene: TRBV7-2
abundance: .
j_gene: TRBJ1-1
CDR3aa: CATSLDFSMNTEAFF
CDR3nt: TGTGCCACAAGCTTAGATTTCAGTATGAACACTGAAGCTTTCTTT